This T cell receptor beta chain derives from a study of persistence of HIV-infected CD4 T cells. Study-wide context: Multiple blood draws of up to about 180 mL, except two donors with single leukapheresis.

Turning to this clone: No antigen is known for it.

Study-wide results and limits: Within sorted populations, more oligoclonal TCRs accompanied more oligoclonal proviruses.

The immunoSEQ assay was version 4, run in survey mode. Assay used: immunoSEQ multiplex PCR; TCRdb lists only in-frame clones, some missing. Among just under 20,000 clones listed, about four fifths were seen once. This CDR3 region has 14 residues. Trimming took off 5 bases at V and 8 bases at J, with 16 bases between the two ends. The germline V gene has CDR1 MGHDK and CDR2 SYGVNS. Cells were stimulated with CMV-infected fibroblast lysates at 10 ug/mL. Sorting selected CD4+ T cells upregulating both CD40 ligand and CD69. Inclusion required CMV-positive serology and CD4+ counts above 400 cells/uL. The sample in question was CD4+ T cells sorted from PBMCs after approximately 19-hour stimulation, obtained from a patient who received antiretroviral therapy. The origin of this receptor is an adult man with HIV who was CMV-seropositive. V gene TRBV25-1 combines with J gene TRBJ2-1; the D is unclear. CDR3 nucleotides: TGTGCCAGCAGTATGCGAAAGGGCCAGGATGAGCAGTTCTTC. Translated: CASSMRKGQDEQFF.